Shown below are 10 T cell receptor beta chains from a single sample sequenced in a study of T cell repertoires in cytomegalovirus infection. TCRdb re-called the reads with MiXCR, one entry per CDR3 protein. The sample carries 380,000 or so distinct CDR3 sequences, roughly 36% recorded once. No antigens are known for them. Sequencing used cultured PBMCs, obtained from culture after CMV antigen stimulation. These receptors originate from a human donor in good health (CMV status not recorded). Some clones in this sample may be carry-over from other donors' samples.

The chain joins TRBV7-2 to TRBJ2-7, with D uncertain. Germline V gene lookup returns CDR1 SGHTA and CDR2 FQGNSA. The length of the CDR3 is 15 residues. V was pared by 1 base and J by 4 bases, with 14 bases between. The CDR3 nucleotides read TGTGCCAGCAGCTTAGGGGGTAGCATCCTTTACGAGCAGTACGTC. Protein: CASSLGGSILYEQYV.

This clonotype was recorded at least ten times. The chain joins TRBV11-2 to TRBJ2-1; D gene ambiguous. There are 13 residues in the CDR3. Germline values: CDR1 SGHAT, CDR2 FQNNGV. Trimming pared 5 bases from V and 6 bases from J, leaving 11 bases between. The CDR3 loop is CASSQSLRNEQFF. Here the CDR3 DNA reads TGTGCCAGCAGCCAGAGCCTGCGCAATGAGCAGTTCTTC. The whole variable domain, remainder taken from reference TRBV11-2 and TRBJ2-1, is EAGVAQSPRYKIIEKRQSVAFWCNPISGHATLYWYQQILGQGPKLLIQFQNNGVVDDSQLPKDRFSAERLKGVDSTLKIQPAKLEDSAVYLCASSQSLRNEQFFGPGTRLTVL.

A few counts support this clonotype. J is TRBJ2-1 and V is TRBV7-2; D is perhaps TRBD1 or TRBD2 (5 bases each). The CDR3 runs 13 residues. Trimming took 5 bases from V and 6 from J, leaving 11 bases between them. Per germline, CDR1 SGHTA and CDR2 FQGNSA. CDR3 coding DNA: TGTGCCAGCAGCCCGGGGCCTACCAATGAGCAGTTCTTC. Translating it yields CASSPGPTNEQFF.

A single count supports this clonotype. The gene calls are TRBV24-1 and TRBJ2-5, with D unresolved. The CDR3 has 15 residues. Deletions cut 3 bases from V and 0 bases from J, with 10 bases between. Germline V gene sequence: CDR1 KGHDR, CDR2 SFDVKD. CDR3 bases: TGTGCCACCAGTGATGGCATACCTAACCAAGAGACCCAGTACTTC. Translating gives CATSDGIPNQETQYF.

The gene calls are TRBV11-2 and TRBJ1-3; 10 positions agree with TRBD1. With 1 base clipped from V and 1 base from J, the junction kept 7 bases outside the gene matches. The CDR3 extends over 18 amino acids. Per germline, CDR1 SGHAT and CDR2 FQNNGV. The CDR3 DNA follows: TGTGCCAGCAGCTTAGCGGGACAGGGGCATAGATCTGGAAACACCATATATTTT. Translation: CASSLAGQGHRSGNTIYF.

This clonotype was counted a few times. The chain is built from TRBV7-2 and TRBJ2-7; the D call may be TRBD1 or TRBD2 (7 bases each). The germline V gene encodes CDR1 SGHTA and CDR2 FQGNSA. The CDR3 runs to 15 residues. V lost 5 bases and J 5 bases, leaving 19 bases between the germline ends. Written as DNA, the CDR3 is TGTGCCAGCAGCCAGCAGGGGGGGAGACGGGACGAGCAGTACTTC. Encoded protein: CASSQQGGRRDEQYF.

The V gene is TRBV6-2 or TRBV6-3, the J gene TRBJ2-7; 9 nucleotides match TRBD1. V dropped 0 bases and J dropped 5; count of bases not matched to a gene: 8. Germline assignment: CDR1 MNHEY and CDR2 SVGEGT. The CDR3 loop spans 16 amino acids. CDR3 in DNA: TGTGCCAGCAGTTACTCGCGGGACAGGGTTTGGCACGAGCAGTACTTC. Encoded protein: CASSYSRDRVWHEQYF.

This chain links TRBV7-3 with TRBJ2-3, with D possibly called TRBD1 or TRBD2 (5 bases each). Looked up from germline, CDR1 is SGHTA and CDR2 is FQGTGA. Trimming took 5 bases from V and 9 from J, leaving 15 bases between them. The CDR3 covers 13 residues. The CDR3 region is CASSPGEGLTQYF. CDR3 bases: TGTGCCAGCAGCCCTGGTGAGGGGTTGACGCAGTATTTT.

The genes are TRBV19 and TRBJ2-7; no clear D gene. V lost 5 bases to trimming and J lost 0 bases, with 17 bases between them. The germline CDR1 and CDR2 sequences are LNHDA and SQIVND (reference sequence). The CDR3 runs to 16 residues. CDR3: CASSPTQGKSSYEQYF. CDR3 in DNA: TGTGCCAGTAGTCCCACCCAAGGGAAGAGCTCCTACGAGCAGTACTTC.

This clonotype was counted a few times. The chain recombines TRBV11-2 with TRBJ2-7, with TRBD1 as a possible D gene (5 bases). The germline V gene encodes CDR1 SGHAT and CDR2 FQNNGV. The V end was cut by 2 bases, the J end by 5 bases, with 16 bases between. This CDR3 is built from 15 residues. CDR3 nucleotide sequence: TGTGCCAGCAGCTTAAGGGGATTGGTAAACAACGAGCAGTACTTC. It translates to CASSLRGLVNNEQYF.